This TCR beta chain came from a study of OX40 agonist ivuxolimab in advanced cancers. Background on the study: Among those enrolled, mean age was about 63 years (range about 23 to 85) and about 81% were male.

Libraries were prepared by immunoSEQ multiplex PCR; TCRdb keeps only in-frame clonotypes and omits some of them. The table includes over 25,000 clones, 80% to 85% detected once. Concerning this clone: The antigen is undetermined.

This CDR3 is built from 13 residues. CDR1 is LNHNV, CDR2 YYDKDF, per germline (reference sequence). Trimming removed 2 bases at V and 4 bases at J, with 8 bases between. Patients had blood sampled at baseline and again on cycle 4 day 1 and cycle 7 day 1. Points from the study as a whole: Expanded clones were, on average, more numerous among CD8+ T cells than CD4+.

The rearrangement joins TRBV15 to TRBJ1-1, with no clear D. The TCR originated in an adult with an advanced solid tumor such as melanoma, head and neck, liver or kidney cancer. This material consisted of CD4+ or CD8+ T cells sorted from blood, taken in a trial of the OX40 agonist ivuxolimab. This CDR3 is CATSRRTFTEAFF. CDR3 nucleotide sequence: TGTGCCACCAGCAGACGCACCTTCACTGAAGCTTTCTTT.